The next 30 T cell receptor beta chains were all read from a single sample in a study of T cells in lung cancer brain metastases. Sequencing was performed with immunoSEQ multiplex PCR; in TCRdb, only in-frame clones are kept and a portion is missing. Of 4,500 to 5,000 clones in the sample, 70% to 90% were seen once. Material: tumor tissue from the primary lung tumor. The receptors shown here come from a man aged 45 to 65 with non-small cell lung cancer.

The J gene is TRBJ2-7, the V gene TRBV4-1; D is unclear. V was cut by 4 bases and J by 4 bases, with 11 bases left in between. The CDR3 contains 13 residues. Germline loops: CDR1 MGHRA, CDR2 YSYEKL. CDR3 sequence reads: CASSLEERYEQYF. CDR3 bases: TGCGCCAGCAGCCTAGAGGAACGGTACGAGCAGTACTTC.

V is TRBV7-6 and J is TRBJ2-3, with 7 bases identical to TRBD2. Germline V gene lookup returns CDR1 SGHVS and CDR2 FNYEAQ. The junction had 17 bases not matched to a gene; V was cut back by 5 bases and J by 3 bases. CDR3 length: 18 residues. In nucleotides, the CDR3 is TGTGCCAGCAGCCCGAAACCGGATAGTGGGAGGGGAACAGATACGCAGTATTTT. Encoded protein: CASSPKPDSGRGTDTQYF.

The sample holds a few counts of this clone. The chain has TRBV19 and TRBJ1-4; no reliable D call. The CDR3 sequence is 13 residues long. V gave up 5 bases and J gave up 8 bases, with 12 bases separating them. Germline CDR1 and CDR2: LNHDA and SQIVND (reference sequence). Written as DNA, the CDR3 is TGTGCCAGTAGTCATTACAGCAAGGAAAAACTGTTTTTT. Translated, it gives CASSHYSKEKLFF.

The V gene is TRBV19, the J gene TRBJ2-6; D tentatively reads TRBD1 or TRBD2 (5 bases each). From germline, CDR1 is LNHDA and CDR2 SQIVND (reference sequence). Deletions cut 0 bases from V and 0 bases from J, with 15 bases between. The CDR3 length is 19 residues. The CDR3 protein is CASSIDEGILNSGANVLTF. The CDR3 DNA reads TGTGCCAGTAGTATAGATGAGGGGATCTTGAACTCTGGGGCCAACGTCCTGACTTTC.

V and J are TRBV7-9 and TRBJ2-1, with D tentatively TRBD2 (5 bases). V gave up 5 bases and J gave up 0 bases, with 20 bases separating them. The CDR3 loop spans 18 amino acids. CDR1 is SEHNR, CDR2 FQNEAQ, per germline (reference sequence). CDR3 amino acids: CASSPGGGGPSSYNEQFF. CDR3 in DNA: TGTGCCAGCAGCCCCGGCGGAGGCGGGCCAAGCTCCTACAATGAGCAGTTCTTC.

The rearrangement uses TRBV19 and TRBJ2-3; D call uncertain. Germline CDR1 is LNHDA and CDR2 is SQIVND (reference sequence). V lost 6 bases to trimming and J lost 2 bases, with 9 bases between them. CDR3 length: 13 amino acids. CDR3 region: CASSRRITDTQYF. DNA for the CDR3: TGTGCCAGTAGCAGGAGAATCACAGATACGCAGTATTTT.

The chain uses TRBV19 and TRBJ1-2; D ambiguous. V lost 3 bases, J lost 1 base, and 9 bases lay in between. CDR1 is LNHDA and CDR2 is SQIVND in the germline V gene (reference sequence). The CDR3 is 14 residues long. As DNA, the CDR3 is TGTGCCAGTAGTATGGACCTCGGTAACTATGGCTACACCTTC. Translating gives CASSMDLGNYGYTF.

This clone was counted a few times. The J gene is TRBJ1-3, the V gene TRBV5-1; D gene unclear. V lost 2 bases, J lost 4 bases, and 10 bases lay in between. Per germline, CDR1 SGHRS and CDR2 YFSETQ. CDR3 length: 14 residues. This CDR3 reads CASSLAGLGNTIYF. The CDR3, as DNA: TGCGCCAGCAGCTTAGCAGGCCTGGGAAACACCATATATTTT.

The rearrangement joins TRBV5-1 to TRBJ1-1, with D maybe TRBD1 (5 bases). Between the trimmed V and J ends, which lost 4 bases and 6 bases, there was a span of 16 bases. Germline CDR1 and CDR2: SGHRS and YFSETQ. The CDR3 length is 14 residues. The CDR3 is CASSLGAGTPEAFF. In DNA form, the CDR3 reads TGCGCCAGCAGCCTTGGGGCTGGGACCCCTGAAGCTTTCTTT.

The CDR3 sequence is CASSLYSGHTEAFF. The CDR3 bases are TGTGCCAGCAGCCTCTATTCAGGGCACACTGAAGCTTTCTTT. The rearrangement links TRBV6-4 to TRBJ1-1; TRBD1 is a possible D gene (5 bases). V dropped 6 bases and J dropped 3 bases, with 14 bases sitting between them. This CDR3 comprises 14 residues. CDR1 is MRHNA, CDR2 SNTAGT, per germline.

The V call is TRBV6-1, the J call TRBJ1-2; D gene ambiguous. Between the trimmed V and J ends, which lost 8 bases and 2 bases, there was a span of 9 bases. CDR1 is MNHNS and CDR2 is SASEGT in the germline V gene. The CDR3 extends over 12 amino acids. This CDR3 reads CASAGGNYGYTF. The CDR3 nucleotides read TGTGCCAGCGCGGGAGGGAACTATGGCTACACCTTC.

The chain carries TRBV7-3 and TRBJ1-1; no firm D call. The CDR3 is made up of 13 amino acids. Germline lookup yields CDR1 SGHTA and CDR2 FQGTGA. V was shortened by 2 bases and J by 2 bases, with 6 bases between the two germline ends. The CDR3 DNA reads as TGTGCCAGCAGCTTATGGAGAAACACTGAAGCTTTCTTT. Translated, it gives CASSLWRNTEAFF.

This clone was counted a single time. The chain links TRBV7-9 to TRBJ2-7; D may correspond to TRBD1 or TRBD2 (5 bases each). V lost 3 bases, J lost 3 bases, and 12 bases lay in between. The germline gives CDR1 SEHNR, CDR2 FQNEAQ (reference sequence). This CDR3 spans 14 amino acids. CDR3 nucleotides: TGTGCCAGCAGCTTCGGGACCACTAACTACGAGCAGTACTTC. Its protein is CASSFGTTNYEQYF.

Worth noting for this clone: A much larger clone lies a single base off, so this may be a read error. Other DNA sequences in this specimen translate into the identical CDR3. This chain uses TRBV27 with TRBJ1-6; TRBD1 is a possible D gene (6 bases). The CDR3 is 16 amino acids. Germline CDR1 is MNHEY and CDR2 is SMNVEV (reference sequence). Trimming pared 9 bases from V and 11 bases from J, leaving 26 bases between. This chain's CDR3 is CASSSPATGPFTPLHF. For the CDR3, the DNA is TGTGCCAGTAGCAGCCCTGCGACAGGACCCTTTACACCCCTCCACTTT.

The chain carries TRBV5-1 and TRBJ1-2; D is possibly TRBD1 (5 bases). CDR3 length: 15 amino acids. V was trimmed by 4 bases and J by 6 bases, leaving 19 bases between them. The germline V gene encodes CDR1 SGHRS and CDR2 YFSETQ. CDR3 nucleotides: TGCGCCAGCAGCGCTGGGGGGGTCCTCACTAATGGCTACACCTTC. Its protein is CASSAGGVLTNGYTF.

This clone has only a few counts. The same CDR3 can be traced to other DNA sequences in this sample. The chain has TRBV6-5 and TRBJ2-7; possible D gene TRBD2, 6 bases. The CDR3 runs 14 residues. Germline V CDR1 and CDR2: MNHEY, SVGAGI. With 8 bases removed from V and 5 bases from J, the gap between germline ends came to 19 bases. The CDR3 is CASSRGRSNNEQYF. The CDR3 nucleotides read TGTGCCAGCTCTAGAGGGAGGTCGAACAACGAGCAGTACTTC.

The chain is built from TRBV7-9 and TRBJ2-7; 7 bases map to TRBD1. The CDR3 is 14 residues long. Losses at the gene ends were 5 bases for V and 5 bases for J; bases not matched to a gene: 9. Germline lookup yields CDR1 SEHNR and CDR2 FQNEAQ (reference sequence). For the CDR3, the DNA is TGTGCCAGCAGCCGGGACAGAATAACAGACGAGCAGTACTTC. As protein: CASSRDRITDEQYF. The full variable domain, completed using reference TRBV7-9 and TRBJ2-7, is DTGVSQNPRHKITKRGQNVTFRCDPISEHNRLYWYRQTLGQGPEFLTYFQNEAQLEKSRLLSDRFSAERPKGSFSTLEIQRTEQGDSAMYLCASSRDRITDEQYFGPGTRLTVT.

The chain combines TRBV7-2 with TRBJ1-5; no clear D. The CDR3 is 13 residues long. The germline CDR1 and CDR2 sequences are SGHTA and FQGNSA. Between the trimmed V and J ends, which lost 2 bases and 5 bases, there was a span of 7 bases. This chain's CDR3 is CASSLKADQPQHF. The DNA of the CDR3 is TGTGCCAGCAGCTTAAAGGCCGATCAGCCCCAGCATTTT.

This rearrangement joins TRBV7-3 to TRBJ1-1; TRBD1 might be the D (5 bases). The ends were cut back, 5 bases at V and 5 bases at J, with 15 bases in the middle. Germline CDR1 SGHTA, CDR2 FQGTGA. CDR3 length: 14 residues. CDR3 sequence reads: CASSPNGGTTEAFF. The CDR3 nucleotides read TGTGCCAGCAGCCCGAACGGGGGAACAACTGAAGCTTTCTTT.

This chain connects TRBV27 to TRBJ2-5, with a weak D call TRBD1 (5 bases). Per the germline V gene, CDR1 is MNHEY and CDR2 is SMNVEV (reference sequence). CDR3 length: 14 amino acids. Deletions cut 6 bases from V and 1 base from J, with 12 bases between. In nucleotides, the CDR3 is TGTGCCAGCAGCCCTGGGGCATTCCAAGAGACCCAGTACTTC. Translated, it gives CASSPGAFQETQYF.

The V and J genes are TRBV18 and TRBJ2-7; unclear D gene. This CDR3 comprises 15 residues. Per germline, CDR1 KGHSH and CDR2 LQKENI. V was pared by 3 bases and J by 3 bases, with 15 bases between. CDR3 residues: CASSPLDNTFYEQYF. The CDR3 DNA sequence: TGTGCCAGCTCACCTCTAGACAATACCTTCTACGAGCAGTACTTC.

V usage is TRBV5-1 and J usage is TRBJ2-3; the match to TRBD2 covers 11 bases. The length of the CDR3 is 17 residues. The V gene end was trimmed by 2 bases and the J gene end by 1 base; junction bases not matched to a gene: 6. The germline V gene has CDR1 SGHRS and CDR2 YFSETQ. This chain's CDR3 is CASSLEPTSGGTDTQYF. The CDR3 region has the DNA TGCGCCAGCAGCTTAGAACCGACTAGCGGGGGCACAGATACGCAGTATTTT.

The chain links TRBV14 to TRBJ2-2; D remains unclear. This CDR3 region has 13 residues. V shed 2 bases and J shed 4 bases, with 5 bases lying between them. CDR1 and CDR2 (germline): SGHDN, FVKESK. The CDR3 nucleotides read TGTGCCAGCAGCCAAAGGTTCACCGGGGAGCTGTTTTTT. Amino acids: CASSQRFTGELFF.

The chain uses TRBV4-1 and TRBJ1-2; D remains unclear. Germline-derived CDR1 and CDR2 are MGHRA and YSYEKL. Trimming left V 0 bases short and J 5 bases short, with 4 bases between. The CDR3 loop spans 12 amino acids. The CDR3 bases are TGCGCCAGCAGCCAAGATAAGTATGGCTACACCTTC. This gives the protein CASSQDKYGYTF.

The chain couples TRBV19 to TRBJ2-7, with TRBD2 as a possible D gene (5 bases). Trimming took off 5 bases at V and 6 bases at J, with 14 bases between the two ends. CDR3 length: 13 residues. Germline CDR1 reads LNHDA; CDR2 reads SQIVND (reference sequence). The CDR3 region is CASSPRTQGEQYF. The CDR3 nucleotides read TGTGCCAGTAGTCCCCGGACTCAAGGCGAGCAGTACTTC.

The chain links TRBV2 to TRBJ2-7, with D perhaps matching TRBD1 (6 bases). Trimming pared 2 bases from V and 11 bases from J, leaving 10 bases between. Germline assignment: CDR1 SNHLY and CDR2 FYNNEI. The CDR3 consists of 11 residues. The CDR3 DNA sequence: TGTGCCAGCAGTGAACCGCCAGGGGAGTACTTC. It is translated as CASSEPPGEYF. Filled out from reference TRBV2 and TRBJ2-7, the complete variable domain reads EPEVTQTPSHQVTQMGQEVILRCVPISNHLYFYWYRQILGQKVEFLVSFYNNEISEKSEIFDDQFSVERPDGSNFTLKIRSTKLEDSAMYFCASSEPPGEYFGPGTRLTVT.

On this clone itself: Different DNA sequences within this sample yield the same CDR3. The CDR3 DNA reads TGTGCCAGTACCCTATCCAGAGGCAACTATGGCTACACCTTC. It translates to CASTLSRGNYGYTF. The J gene is TRBJ1-2, the V gene TRBV19; no clear D gene. Germline V gene data show CDR1 as LNHDA and CDR2 as SQIVND (reference sequence). Trimming pared 7 bases from V and 2 bases from J, leaving 14 bases between. This CDR3 has 14 residues.

About this clone itself: A junction end diverges from the germline sequence, so it may reflect a read error. This chain connects TRBV7-7 to TRBJ2-3, with TRBD2 matching over 8 bases. Germline V lookup: CDR1 SSHAT, CDR2 FNYEAQ (reference sequence). The CDR3 is 15 residues long. The CDR3 DNA is TGTGCTAGCAGCCCTTTGACTAGCGGCACAGATACGCAGTATTTT. This gives the protein CASSPLTSGTDTQYF.

V and J are TRBV19 and TRBJ1-4; D unresolved. This CDR3 contains 15 residues. The germline gives CDR1 LNHDA, CDR2 SQIVND (reference sequence). The V and J ends lost 3 bases and 7 bases respectively, with 15 bases between them. The CDR3 sequence is CASSIAGVRGEKLFF. CDR3 sequence (DNA): TGTGCCAGTAGTATTGCTGGAGTCAGAGGTGAAAAACTGTTTTTT.

V gene TRBV7-9 combines with J gene TRBJ1-2; possibly TRBD1 for D (5 bases). The CDR3 is made up of 12 amino acids. V was shortened by 3 bases and J by 7 bases, with 9 bases between the two germline ends. The germline CDR1 and CDR2 sequences are SEHNR and FQNEAQ (reference sequence). In nucleotides, the CDR3 is TGTGCCAGCAGCTTCAGGGCCAGTGGCTACACCTTC. Translated: CASSFRASGYTF.